This T cell receptor (beta chain) was captured by sequencing in a study of T cells in Graves' hyperthyroidism and ophthalmopathy. Using RNA transcripts as the source, TCR beta CDR3 regions were amplified. HTBI primers were the set used in a first-round RT-PCR of the TCR CDR3. Each CDR3 protein is one row after TCRdb ran MiXCR on the multiplex PCR reads. This sample has around 600,000 distinct CDR3 sequences, with 16% found just once. Details on this clonotype: Its specificity is unknown.

Germline V gene lookup returns CDR1 SGHNT and CDR2 YYREEE (reference sequence). V lost 3 bases and J lost 1, with 13 bases in between. The CDR3 sequence is 15 residues long. Each person with ophthalmopathy scored at least 3 on the Clinical Activity Score, reached NOSPECS grade 4 or higher, and had been ill under 3 months. The authors obtained PBMCs from over 8 ml of fresh peripheral blood. General study findings and limits: Ophthalmopathy stood apart from stable hyperthyroidism in a 13 V-J model. Within blood appeared most thyroid clonotypes that had expanded above 0.001.

Source material: blood. V is TRBV5-4 and J is TRBJ2-5, with a possible D match to TRBD1 (6 bases). The TCR comes from a woman aged 40 to 50 with Graves' ophthalmopathy. The CDR3 DNA reads TGTGCCAGCAGCTCGAAAAGACAGGCCCAAGAGACCCAGTACTTC. Residues: CASSSKRQAQETQYF.